The 17 T cell receptor beta chains given below trace back to one sample, sequenced in a study of T cell clones after liver transplantation. Profiled with immunoSEQ multiplex PCR; TCRdb holds only in-frame clones, not every one. Of 70,000 to 95,000 clones listed, roughly 85% are singletons. Sequenced here: CD4+ T cells from blood, sampled at the 22-month timepoint. Every receptor here comes from a human patient who received a liver transplant. The graft donor may have contributed some T cells.

This rearrangement joins TRBV27 to TRBJ2-2, with a tentative D call TRBD2 (6 bases). CDR3 size: 17 residues. Per germline, CDR1 MNHEY and CDR2 SMNVEV (reference sequence). The V end was cut by 5 bases, the J end by 4 bases, with 20 bases between. CDR3 in DNA: TGTGCCAGCAGTCCCGAAACGCGGGGTCAAGGCACCGGGGAGCTGTTTTTT. It encodes CASSPETRGQGTGELFF.

As for this clone: Other DNA sequences in this specimen translate into the identical CDR3. V usage is TRBV7-2 and J usage is TRBJ1-4; 9 positions match TRBD1. CDR1 and CDR2 from the germline V gene are SGHTA and FQGNSA. With V trimmed by 4 bases and J by 8 bases, 5 bases remained unmatched. There are 14 residues in the CDR3. CDR3 loop: CASSSDRGDEKLFF. In DNA form, the CDR3 reads TGTGCCAGCAGCTCGGACAGGGGTGACGAAAAACTGTTTTTT.

The rearrangement joins TRBV27 to TRBJ2-3, with 13 bases fitting TRBD2. The germline V gene has CDR1 MNHEY and CDR2 SMNVEV (reference sequence). V shed 8 bases and J 9 bases; nucleotides not matched to a gene: 14. The CDR3 covers 16 residues. The CDR3 reads CASGRTGLAGPMTQYF. DNA for the CDR3: TGTGCCAGCGGACGAACGGGACTAGCGGGGCCAATGACGCAGTATTTT.

The chain couples TRBV6-5 to TRBJ2-1; 10 bases map to TRBD2. Germline assignment: CDR1 MNHEY and CDR2 SVGAGI. There are 15 residues in the CDR3. With V trimmed by 3 bases and J by 12 bases, 11 bases remained unmatched. CDR3: CASSYGLAGGTGQFF. The CDR3 nucleotides are TGTGCCAGCAGTTATGGATTAGCGGGAGGTACGGGGCAGTTCTTC.

The chain combines TRBV5-6 with TRBJ2-1; 9 bases fit TRBD1. V shed 7 bases, J shed 3 bases, and the junction held 5 bases outside the gene matches. Germline values: CDR1 SGHDT, CDR2 YYEEEE. The CDR3 consists of 14 residues. The CDR3 loop is CASLLGQGYNEQFF. DNA for the CDR3: TGTGCCAGCCTTCTGGGACAGGGCTACAATGAGCAGTTCTTC.

V gene TRBV5-1 combines with J gene TRBJ1-3, with 10 positions matching TRBD1. Germline V gene data show CDR1 as SGHRS and CDR2 as YFSETQ. Unmatched junction bases numbered 5, after V lost 4 bases and J lost 4 bases. This CDR3 region has 15 residues. The CDR3 DNA is TGCGCCAGCAGCGGAGGGACAGGGGCAGGAAACACCATATATTTT. Its translation: CASSGGTGAGNTIYF.

The chain couples TRBV29-1 to TRBJ1-4, with 9 bases identical to TRBD1. The V gene's germline CDR1 is SQVTM and CDR2 ANQGSEA. This CDR3 has 13 residues. Trimming removed 7 bases from V and 4 bases from J; junction bases left unmatched: 4. The DNA of the CDR3 is TGCAGCGCCGGACAGGGGATTAATGAAAAACTGTTTTTT. Translating gives CSAGQGINEKLFF.

This chain connects TRBV18 to TRBJ1-1, with TRBD1 matching 7 bases. The ends lost 6 bases at V and 1 base at J; junction bases unmatched: 11. Germline CDR1 KGHSH, CDR2 LQKENI. CDR3 length: 16 amino acids. CDR3: CASSPSQGLGNTEAFF. CDR3 in DNA: TGTGCCAGCTCGCCCTCACAGGGGCTGGGGAACACTGAAGCTTTCTTT.

This clone has just a few counts. This sequence joins TRBV7-9 and TRBJ2-2; 9 bases map to TRBD2. CDR3 size: 16 residues. The V gene end was trimmed by 5 bases and the J gene end by 4 bases; junction bases not matched to a gene: 8. The V gene's germline CDR1 is SEHNR and CDR2 FQNEAQ (reference sequence). This CDR3 is CASSRRGSGGTGELFF. For the CDR3, the DNA is TGTGCCAGCAGCCGCAGGGGTAGCGGGGGCACCGGGGAGCTGTTTTTT. The complete variable domain, with remaining parts taken from reference TRBV7-9 and TRBJ2-2, reads DTGVSQNPRHKITKRGQNVTFRCDPISEHNRLYWYRQTLGQGPEFLTYFQNEAQLEKSRLLSDRFSAERPKGSFSTLEIQRTEQGDSAMYLCASSRRGSGGTGELFFGEGSRLTVL.

J is TRBJ2-1 and V is TRBV19, with 10 positions matching TRBD2. CDR3 length: 14 residues. Germline V gene sequence: CDR1 LNHDA, CDR2 SQIVND (reference sequence). The trim removed 8 bases at V and 10 bases at J, leaving 11 bases unmatched. The CDR3 loop reads CASGGASGSAEQFF. The CDR3 region has the DNA TGTGCCAGTGGGGGGGCTAGCGGGAGCGCAGAGCAGTTCTTC.

The chain combines TRBV18 with TRBJ1-5, with a weak D call TRBD1 (6 bases). The CDR3 extends over 16 amino acids. CDR1 KGHSH and CDR2 LQKENI come from the germline V gene. The V end lost 4 bases, the J end lost 0 bases, and 13 bases lay between the germline ends. Here the CDR3 DNA reads TGTGCCAGCTCACAACAGGGATCCTATAGCAATCAGCCCCAGCATTTT. Protein sequence: CASSQQGSYSNQPQHF.

The chain joins TRBV7-2 to TRBJ2-5, with no clear D. Trimming took off 0 bases at V and 3 bases at J, with 8 bases between the two ends. CDR3 size: 14 residues. Germline values: CDR1 SGHTA, CDR2 FQGNSA. The CDR3 bases are TGTGCCAGCAGCTTAGCAAACCGTGAAGAGACCCAGTACTTC. Protein sequence: CASSLANREETQYF.

This chain connects TRBV10-3 to TRBJ2-7; the D is unclear. The CDR3 is 16 residues long. V lost 4 bases, J lost 0 bases, and 16 bases lay in between. CDR1 is ENHRY and CDR2 is SYGVKD in the germline V gene. CDR3 sequence reads: CAISVGGQASSYEQYF. In DNA, the CDR3 is TGTGCCATCAGTGTGGGTGGGCAGGCAAGCTCCTACGAGCAGTACTTC.

The V call is TRBV7-9, the J call TRBJ2-3; TRBD2 matches at 9 bases. Unmatched junction bases numbered 4, after V lost 5 bases and J lost 1 base. In germline, CDR1 is SEHNR, CDR2 FQNEAQ (reference sequence). The CDR3 covers 15 residues. DNA for the CDR3: TGTGCCAGCAGCAAGCGGGGGGTCGGCACAGATACGCAGTATTTT. It is translated as CASSKRGVGTDTQYF.

The rearrangement uses TRBV9 and TRBJ2-2, with D maybe TRBD1 (5 bases). V was trimmed by 0 bases and J by 7 bases, leaving 13 bases between them. This CDR3 contains 15 residues. The V gene's germline CDR1 is SGDLS and CDR2 YYNGEE. DNA for the CDR3: TGTGCCAGCAGCGTAGCAACAGGCGTAAACGGGGAGCTGTTTTTT. It specifies CASSVATGVNGELFF.

The chain combines TRBV7-3 with TRBJ2-5; D is ambiguous. From germline, CDR1 is SGHTA and CDR2 FQGTGA. The CDR3 covers 13 residues. Trimming cost V 4 bases and J 4 bases, with 10 bases left between them. CDR3 sequence: CASSSQRGETQYF. As DNA, the CDR3 is TGTGCCAGCAGCTCCCAGCGAGGAGAGACCCAGTACTTC.

The genes are TRBV2 and TRBJ1-2; D might be TRBD1 (6 bases). The CDR3 runs to 16 residues. CDR1 SNHLY and CDR2 FYNNEI come from the germline V gene. Trimming shortened V by 4 bases and J by 4 bases, and 19 bases separated the two germline ends. CDR3 bases: TGTGCCAGCAGTGTGGGGGGCAGTTCTTTCGGCTATGGCTACACCTTC. As protein: CASSVGGSSFGYGYTF.